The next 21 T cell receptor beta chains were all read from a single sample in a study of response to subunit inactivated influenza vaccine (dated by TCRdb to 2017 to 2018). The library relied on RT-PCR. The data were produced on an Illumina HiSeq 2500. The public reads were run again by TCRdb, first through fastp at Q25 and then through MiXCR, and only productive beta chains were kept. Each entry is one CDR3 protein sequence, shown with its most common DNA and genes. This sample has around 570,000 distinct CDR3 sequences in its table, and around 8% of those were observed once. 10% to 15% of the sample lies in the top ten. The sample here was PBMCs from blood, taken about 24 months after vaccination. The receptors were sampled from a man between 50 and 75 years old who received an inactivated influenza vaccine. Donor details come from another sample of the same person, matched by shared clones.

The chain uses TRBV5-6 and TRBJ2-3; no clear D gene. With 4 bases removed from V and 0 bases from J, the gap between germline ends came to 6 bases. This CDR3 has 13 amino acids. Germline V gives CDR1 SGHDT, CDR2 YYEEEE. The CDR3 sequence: CASSTLSTDTQYF. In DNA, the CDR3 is TGTGCCAGCAGCACCCTAAGCACAGATACGCAGTATTTT.

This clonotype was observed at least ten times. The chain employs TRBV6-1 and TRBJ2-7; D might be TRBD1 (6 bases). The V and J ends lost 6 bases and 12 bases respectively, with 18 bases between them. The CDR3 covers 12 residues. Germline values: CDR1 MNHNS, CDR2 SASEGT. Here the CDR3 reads CASRAVRGTSYF. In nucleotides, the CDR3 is TGTGCCAGCAGAGCCGTCAGGGGTACGTCGTACTTC.

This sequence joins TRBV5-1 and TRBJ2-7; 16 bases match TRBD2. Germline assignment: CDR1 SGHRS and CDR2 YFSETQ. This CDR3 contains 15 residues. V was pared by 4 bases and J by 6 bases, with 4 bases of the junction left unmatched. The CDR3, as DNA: TGCGCCAGCAGCAGGGGACTAGCGGGAGGGAGCGAGCAGTACTTC. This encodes CASSRGLAGGSEQYF. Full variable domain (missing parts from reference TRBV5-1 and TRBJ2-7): KAGVTQTPRYLIKTRGQQVTLSCSPISGHRSVSWYQQTPGQGLQFLFEYFSETQRNKGNFPGRFSGRQFSNSRSEMNVSTLELGDSALYLCASSRGLAGGSEQYFGPGTRLTVT.

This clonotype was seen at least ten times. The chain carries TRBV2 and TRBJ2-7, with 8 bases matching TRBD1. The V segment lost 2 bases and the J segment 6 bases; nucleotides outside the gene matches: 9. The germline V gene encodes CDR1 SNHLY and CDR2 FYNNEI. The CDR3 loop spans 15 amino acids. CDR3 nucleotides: TGTGCCAGCAGTGAACATAGGGACAGGAGGAGCGAGCAGTACTTC. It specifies CASSEHRDRRSEQYF.

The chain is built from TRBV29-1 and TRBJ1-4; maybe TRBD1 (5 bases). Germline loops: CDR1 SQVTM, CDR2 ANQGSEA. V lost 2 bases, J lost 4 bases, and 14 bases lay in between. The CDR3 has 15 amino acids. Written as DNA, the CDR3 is TGCAGCGTTGAATTGACGGGGCCCCTTAATGAAAAACTGTTTTTT. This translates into CSVELTGPLNEKLFF.

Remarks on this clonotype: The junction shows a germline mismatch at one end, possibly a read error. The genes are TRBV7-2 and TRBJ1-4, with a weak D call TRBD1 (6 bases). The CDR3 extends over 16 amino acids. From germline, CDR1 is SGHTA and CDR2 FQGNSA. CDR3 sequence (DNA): TGTGCCAGCAGCTTCGATTCCGGGGGGGCTAAGGAAAAACTGTTTTTT. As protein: CASSFDSGGAKEKLFF.

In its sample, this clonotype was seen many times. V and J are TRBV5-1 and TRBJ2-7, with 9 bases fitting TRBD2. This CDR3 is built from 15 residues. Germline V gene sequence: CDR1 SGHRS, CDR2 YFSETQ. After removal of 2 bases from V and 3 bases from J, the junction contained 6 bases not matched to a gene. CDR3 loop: CASSFNPAGGYEQYF. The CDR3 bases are TGCGCCAGCAGCTTTAATCCAGCGGGAGGCTACGAGCAGTACTTC. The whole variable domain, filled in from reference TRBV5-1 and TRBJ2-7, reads KAGVTQTPRYLIKTRGQQVTLSCSPISGHRSVSWYQQTPGQGLQFLFEYFSETQRNKGNFPGRFSGRQFSNSRSEMNVSTLELGDSALYLCASSFNPAGGYEQYFGPGTRLTVT.

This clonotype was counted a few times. The chain's CDR3 is CSAIFPPGRGPVGNTIYF. The CDR3 DNA reads TGCAGTGCTATTTTTCCCCCTGGCCGGGGGCCGGTAGGAAACACCATATATTTT. The genes are TRBV20-1 and TRBJ1-3; maybe TRBD1 (6 bases). Between the trimmed V and J ends, which lost 4 bases and 4 bases, there was a span of 26 bases. There are 18 residues in the CDR3. Per germline, CDR1 DFQATT and CDR2 SNEGSKA (reference sequence).

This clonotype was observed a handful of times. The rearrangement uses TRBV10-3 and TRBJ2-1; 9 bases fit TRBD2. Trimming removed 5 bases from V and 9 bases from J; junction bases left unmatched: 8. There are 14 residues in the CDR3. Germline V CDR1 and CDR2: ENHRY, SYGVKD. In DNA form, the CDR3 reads TGTGCCATCAGTATGGCGGGAGGGGACGGTGAGCAGTTCTTC. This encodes CAISMAGGDGEQFF.

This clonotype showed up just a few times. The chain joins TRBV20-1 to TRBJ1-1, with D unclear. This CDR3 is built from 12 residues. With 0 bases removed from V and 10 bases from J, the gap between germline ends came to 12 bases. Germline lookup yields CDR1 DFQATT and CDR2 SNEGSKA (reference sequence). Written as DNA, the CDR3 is TGCAGTGCTAGAGAGGTCGTCCAAGGAGCTTTCTTT. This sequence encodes CSAREVVQGAFF.

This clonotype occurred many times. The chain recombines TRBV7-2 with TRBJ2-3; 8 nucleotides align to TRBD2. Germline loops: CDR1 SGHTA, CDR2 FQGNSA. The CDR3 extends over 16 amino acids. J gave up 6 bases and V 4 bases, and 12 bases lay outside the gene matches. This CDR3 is CASSSVAGGQSDTQYF. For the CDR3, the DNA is TGTGCCAGCAGCTCGGTGGCGGGGGGCCAATCTGATACGCAGTATTTT.

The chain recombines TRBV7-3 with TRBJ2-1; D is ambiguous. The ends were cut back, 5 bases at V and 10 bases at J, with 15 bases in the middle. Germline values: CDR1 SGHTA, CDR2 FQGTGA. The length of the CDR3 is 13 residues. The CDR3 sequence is CASSPEFGREQFF. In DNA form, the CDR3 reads TGTGCCAGCAGCCCTGAATTTGGGCGCGAGCAGTTCTTC.

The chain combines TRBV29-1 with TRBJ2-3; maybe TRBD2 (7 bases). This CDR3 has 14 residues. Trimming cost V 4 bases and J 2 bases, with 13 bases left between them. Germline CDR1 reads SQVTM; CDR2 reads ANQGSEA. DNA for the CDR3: TGCAGCGTTGGGGGGGGGGCTCCCACAGATACGCAGTATTTT. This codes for CSVGGGAPTDTQYF.

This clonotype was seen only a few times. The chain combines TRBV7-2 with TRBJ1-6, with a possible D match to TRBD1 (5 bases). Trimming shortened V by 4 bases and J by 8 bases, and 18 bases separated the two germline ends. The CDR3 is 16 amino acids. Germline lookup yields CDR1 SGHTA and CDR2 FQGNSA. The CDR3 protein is CASSSKEQDLDSPLHF. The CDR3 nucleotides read TGTGCCAGCAGCTCTAAGGAACAGGACTTGGATTCACCCCTCCACTTT.

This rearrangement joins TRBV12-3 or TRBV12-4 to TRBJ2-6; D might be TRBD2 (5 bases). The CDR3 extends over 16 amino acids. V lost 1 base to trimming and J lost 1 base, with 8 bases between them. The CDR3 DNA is TGTGCCAGCAGTTTAGGTCCGGGGTCTGGGGCCAACGTCCTGACTTTC. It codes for CASSLGPGSGANVLTF.

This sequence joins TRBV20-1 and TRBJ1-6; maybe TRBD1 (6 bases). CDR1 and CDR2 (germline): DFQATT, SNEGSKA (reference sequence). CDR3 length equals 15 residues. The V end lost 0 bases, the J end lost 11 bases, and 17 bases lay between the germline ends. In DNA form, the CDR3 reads TGCAGTGCTAGAGATCCTGGGGGCGGGGTTGCACCCCTCCACTTT. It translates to CSARDPGGGVAPLHF.

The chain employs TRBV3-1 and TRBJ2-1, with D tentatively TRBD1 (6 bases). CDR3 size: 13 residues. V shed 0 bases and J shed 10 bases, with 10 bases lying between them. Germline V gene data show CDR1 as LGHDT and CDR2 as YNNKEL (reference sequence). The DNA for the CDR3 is TGTGCCAGCAGCCAAGACAGGGGTCGCGAGCAGTTCTTC. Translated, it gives CASSQDRGREQFF.

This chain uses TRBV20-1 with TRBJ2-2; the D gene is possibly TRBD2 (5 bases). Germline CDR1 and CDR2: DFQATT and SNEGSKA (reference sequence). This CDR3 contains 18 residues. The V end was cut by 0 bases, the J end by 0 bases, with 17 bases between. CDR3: CSARDFGPGRSNTGELFF. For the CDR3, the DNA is TGCAGTGCTAGAGATTTTGGGCCGGGGAGATCGAACACCGGGGAGCTGTTTTTT.

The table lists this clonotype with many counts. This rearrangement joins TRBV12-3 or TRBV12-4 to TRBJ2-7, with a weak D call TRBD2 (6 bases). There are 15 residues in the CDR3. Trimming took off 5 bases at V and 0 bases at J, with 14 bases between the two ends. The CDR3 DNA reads TGTGCCAGCAGTCTCCCTAGCGTCAGCTCCTACGAGCAGTACTTC. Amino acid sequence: CASSLPSVSSYEQYF.

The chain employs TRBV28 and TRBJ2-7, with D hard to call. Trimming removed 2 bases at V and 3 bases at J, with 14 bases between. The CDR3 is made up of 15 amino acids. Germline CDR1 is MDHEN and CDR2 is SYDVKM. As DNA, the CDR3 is TGTGCCAGCAGTTTACACAGCCCTACTTACTACGAGCAGTACTTC. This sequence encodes CASSLHSPTYYEQYF.

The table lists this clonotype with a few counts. The CDR3 region has the DNA TGTGCCAGCAGCTGGGGACTATCCGGTGAGCAGTTCTTC. Translated: CASSWGLSGEQFF. The chain couples TRBV11-2 to TRBJ2-1, with TRBD2 matching 7 bases. From germline, CDR1 is SGHAT and CDR2 FQNNGV. This CDR3 has 13 residues. V shed 4 bases and J 9 bases; nucleotides not matched to a gene: 6.